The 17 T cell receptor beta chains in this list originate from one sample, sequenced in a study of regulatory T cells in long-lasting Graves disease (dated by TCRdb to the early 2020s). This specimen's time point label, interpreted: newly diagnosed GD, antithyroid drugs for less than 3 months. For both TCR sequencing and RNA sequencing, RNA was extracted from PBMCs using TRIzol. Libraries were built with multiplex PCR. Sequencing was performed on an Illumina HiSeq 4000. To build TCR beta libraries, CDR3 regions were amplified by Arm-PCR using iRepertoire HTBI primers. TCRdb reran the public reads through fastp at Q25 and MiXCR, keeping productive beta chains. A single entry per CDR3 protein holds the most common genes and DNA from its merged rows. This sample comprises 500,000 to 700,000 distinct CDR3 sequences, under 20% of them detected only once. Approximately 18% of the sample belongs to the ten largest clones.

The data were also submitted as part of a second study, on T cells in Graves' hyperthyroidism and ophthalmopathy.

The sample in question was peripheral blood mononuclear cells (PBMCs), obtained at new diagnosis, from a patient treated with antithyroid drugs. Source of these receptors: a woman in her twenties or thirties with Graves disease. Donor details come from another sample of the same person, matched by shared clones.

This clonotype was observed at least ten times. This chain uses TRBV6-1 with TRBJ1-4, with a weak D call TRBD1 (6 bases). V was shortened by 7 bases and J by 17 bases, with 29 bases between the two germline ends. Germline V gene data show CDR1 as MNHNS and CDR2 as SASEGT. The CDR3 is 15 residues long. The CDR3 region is CASTLGDRRDLGQFF. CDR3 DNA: TGTGCCAGCACCCTCGGTGACAGGAGGGATCTGGGCCAATTTTTT.

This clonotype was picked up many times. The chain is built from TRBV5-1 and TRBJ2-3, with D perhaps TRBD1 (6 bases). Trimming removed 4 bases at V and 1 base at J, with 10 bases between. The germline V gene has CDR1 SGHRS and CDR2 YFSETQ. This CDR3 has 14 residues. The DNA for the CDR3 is TGCGCCAGCAGCGCTAGACAGGGCACAGATACGCAGTATTTT. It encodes CASSARQGTDTQYF.

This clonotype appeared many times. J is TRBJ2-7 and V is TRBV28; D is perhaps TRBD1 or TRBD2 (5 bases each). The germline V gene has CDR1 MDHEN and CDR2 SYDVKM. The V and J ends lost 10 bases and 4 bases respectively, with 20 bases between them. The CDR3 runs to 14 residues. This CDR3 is CATQAMGVRYEQYF. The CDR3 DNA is TGTGCCACCCAGGCGATGGGGGTAAGGTACGAGCAGTACTTC.

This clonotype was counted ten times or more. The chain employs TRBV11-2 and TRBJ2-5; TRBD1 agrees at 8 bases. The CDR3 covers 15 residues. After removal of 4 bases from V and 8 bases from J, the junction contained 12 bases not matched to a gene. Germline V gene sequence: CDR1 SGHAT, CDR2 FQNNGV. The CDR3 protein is CASSSRQGSVGTQYF. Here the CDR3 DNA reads TGTGCCAGCAGCTCCCGACAGGGGTCCGTAGGTACCCAGTACTTC.

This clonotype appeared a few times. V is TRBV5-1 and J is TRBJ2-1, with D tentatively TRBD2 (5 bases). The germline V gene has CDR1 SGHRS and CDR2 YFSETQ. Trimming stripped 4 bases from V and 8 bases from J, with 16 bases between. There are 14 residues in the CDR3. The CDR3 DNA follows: TGCGCCAGCAGCCCCTATGTCGGGGTGGATGAGCAGTTCTTC. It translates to CASSPYVGVDEQFF.

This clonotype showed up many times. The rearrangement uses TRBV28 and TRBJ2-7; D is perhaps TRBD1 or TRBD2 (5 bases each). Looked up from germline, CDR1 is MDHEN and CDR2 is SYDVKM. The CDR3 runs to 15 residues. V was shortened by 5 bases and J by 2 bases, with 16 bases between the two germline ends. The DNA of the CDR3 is TGTGCCAGCAGTGGATGGGGGATCCCGACCTACGAGCAGTACTTC. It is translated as CASSGWGIPTYEQYF.

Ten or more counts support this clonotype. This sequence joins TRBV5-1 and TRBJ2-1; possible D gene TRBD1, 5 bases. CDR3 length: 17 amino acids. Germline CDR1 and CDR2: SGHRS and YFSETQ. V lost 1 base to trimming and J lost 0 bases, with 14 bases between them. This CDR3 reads CASSLLQAASSYNEQFF. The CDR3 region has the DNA TGCGCCAGCAGCTTGCTACAGGCTGCGAGCTCCTACAATGAGCAGTTCTTC.

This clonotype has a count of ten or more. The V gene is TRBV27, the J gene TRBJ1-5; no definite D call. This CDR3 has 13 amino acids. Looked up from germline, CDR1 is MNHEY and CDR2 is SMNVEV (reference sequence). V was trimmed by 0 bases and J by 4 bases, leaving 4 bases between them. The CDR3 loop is CASSLSDNQPQHF. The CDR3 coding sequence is TGTGCCAGCAGTTTATCGGATAATCAGCCCCAGCATTTT.

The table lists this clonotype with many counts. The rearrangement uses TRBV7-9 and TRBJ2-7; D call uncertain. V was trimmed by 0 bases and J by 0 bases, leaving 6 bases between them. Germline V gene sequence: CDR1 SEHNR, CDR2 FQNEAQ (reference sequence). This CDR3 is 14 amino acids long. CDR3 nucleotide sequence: TGTGCCAGCAGCTTAGCGTACGGCTCCTACGAGCAGTACTTC. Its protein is CASSLAYGSYEQYF.

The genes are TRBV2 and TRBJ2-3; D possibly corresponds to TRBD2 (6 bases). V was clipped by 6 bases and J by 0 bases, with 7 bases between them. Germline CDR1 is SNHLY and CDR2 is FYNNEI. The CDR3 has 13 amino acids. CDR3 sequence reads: CASRLASTDTQYF. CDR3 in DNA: TGTGCCAGCAGGCTAGCGAGCACAGATACGCAGTATTTT.

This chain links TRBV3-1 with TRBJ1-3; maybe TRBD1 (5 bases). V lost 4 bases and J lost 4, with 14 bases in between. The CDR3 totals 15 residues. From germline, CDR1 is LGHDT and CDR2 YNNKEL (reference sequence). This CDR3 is CASSPTGGKGNTIYF. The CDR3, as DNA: TGTGCCAGCAGCCCCACCGGGGGTAAAGGAAACACCATATATTTT.

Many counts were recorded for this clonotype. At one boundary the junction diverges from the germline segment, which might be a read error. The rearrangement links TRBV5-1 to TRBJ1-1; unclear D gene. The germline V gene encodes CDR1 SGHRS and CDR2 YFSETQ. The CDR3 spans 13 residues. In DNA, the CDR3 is TGTGCCAGCAGCTTATTCCAGAACACTGAAGCTTTCTTT. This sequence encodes CASSLFQNTEAFF.

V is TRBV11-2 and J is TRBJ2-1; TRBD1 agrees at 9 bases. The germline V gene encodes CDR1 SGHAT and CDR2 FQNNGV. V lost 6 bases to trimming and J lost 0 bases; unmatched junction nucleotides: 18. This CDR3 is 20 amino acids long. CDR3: CASRPLMDRGPSSSYNEQFF. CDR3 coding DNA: TGTGCCAGCAGGCCCCTGATGGACAGGGGTCCTTCAAGCTCCTACAATGAGCAGTTCTTC.

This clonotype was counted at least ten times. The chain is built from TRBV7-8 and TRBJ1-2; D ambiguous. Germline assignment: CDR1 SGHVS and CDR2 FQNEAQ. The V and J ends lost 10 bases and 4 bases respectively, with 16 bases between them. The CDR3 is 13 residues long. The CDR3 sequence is CATTPDGIYGYTF. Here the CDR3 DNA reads TGTGCCACCACCCCGGACGGTATCTATGGCTACACCTTC.

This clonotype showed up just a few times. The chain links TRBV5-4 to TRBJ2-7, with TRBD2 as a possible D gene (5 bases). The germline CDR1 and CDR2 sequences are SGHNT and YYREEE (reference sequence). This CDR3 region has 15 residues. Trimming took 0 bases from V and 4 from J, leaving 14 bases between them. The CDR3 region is CASSLAGSSLYEQYF. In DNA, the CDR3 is TGTGCCAGCAGCTTGGCGGGGTCGTCTCTGTACGAGCAGTACTTC.

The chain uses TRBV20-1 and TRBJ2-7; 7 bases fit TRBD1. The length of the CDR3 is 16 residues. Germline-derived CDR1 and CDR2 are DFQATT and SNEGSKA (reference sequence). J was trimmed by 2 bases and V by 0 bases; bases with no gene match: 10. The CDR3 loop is CSARDGEQGVTYEQYF. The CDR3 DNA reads TGCAGTGCTAGAGATGGGGAGCAGGGGGTAACCTACGAGCAGTACTTC.

The CDR3 DNA follows: TGCAGTGCTAGTCTCCAAATGAACCAAAAAGAGACCCAGTACTTC. Translating it yields CSASLQMNQKETQYF. The V gene is TRBV20-1, the J gene TRBJ2-1; D remains ambiguous. The J call may be in error: the DNA end matches TRBJ2-5 better. This CDR3 has 15 residues. From germline, CDR1 is DFQATT and CDR2 SNEGSKA (reference sequence).